The 29 T cell receptor beta chains below all came from one sample that was sequenced in a study of shared clonotypes between healthy human individuals. Clones were sequenced by immunoSEQ multiplex PCR, and TCRdb holds only the in-frame ones, with some missing. The sample consists of 950,000 to 1,200,000 clones, 70% to 80% of them appearing once. Sequenced input: memory CD4+ T cells from PBMCs. Noted subset: CD45RA-negative fraction. These receptors all come from a man younger than 35 in good health. Some clones in this sample may be carry-over from other donors' samples.

The genes are TRBV18 and TRBJ2-1, with TRBD2 identical over 12 bases. The CDR3 is made up of 17 amino acids. The germline CDR1 and CDR2 sequences are KGHSH and LQKENI. J was trimmed by 5 bases and V by 2 bases; bases with no gene match: 7. The CDR3 DNA sequence: TGTGCCAGCTCACCAATGCCCGGGACTAGCGGGCACAATGAGCAGTTCTTC. Translation gives CASSPMPGTSGHNEQFF.

The rearrangement links TRBV29-1 to TRBJ2-4; 12 nucleotides line up with TRBD1. Trimming took 6 bases from V and 0 from J; bases not matched to a gene: 9. This CDR3 region has 17 residues. Germline V gene sequence: CDR1 SQVTM, CDR2 ANQGSEA. CDR3 residues: CSVRDRGLRLAKNIQYF. The CDR3 nucleotides are TGCAGCGTCCGGGACAGGGGGCTCCGATTAGCCAAAAACATTCAGTACTTC.

In its sample, this clone was seen a few times. This rearrangement joins TRBV28 to TRBJ2-5; 7 nucleotides match TRBD2. The germline V gene encodes CDR1 MDHEN and CDR2 SYDVKM. This CDR3 contains 16 residues. V lost 3 bases, J lost 3 bases, and 10 bases stayed unmatched. The CDR3 region is CASSFQWGGAEETQYF. CDR3 DNA sequence: TGTGCCAGCAGTTTCCAATGGGGGGGAGCGGAAGAGACCCAGTACTTC.

This sequence joins TRBV5-1 and TRBJ2-1; D is undetermined. Per germline, CDR1 SGHRS and CDR2 YFSETQ. CDR3 length: 15 residues. V lost 0 bases and J 2 bases, leaving 9 bases between the germline ends. Here the CDR3 reads CASSLGQATYNEQFF. In DNA form, the CDR3 reads TGCGCCAGCAGCTTGGGGCAGGCAACCTACAATGAGCAGTTCTTC.

This clone has just a few counts. The chain employs TRBV6-5 and TRBJ2-3, with 13 bases matching TRBD2. There are 15 residues in the CDR3. The germline V gene encodes CDR1 MNHEY and CDR2 SVGAGI. With V trimmed by 7 bases and J by 8 bases, 9 bases remained unmatched. The CDR3, as DNA: TGTGCCAGCAAAGGGGGACTAGCGGGAATAGTTACGCAGTATTTT. This gives the protein CASKGGLAGIVTQYF.

The rearrangement uses TRBV19 and TRBJ2-1, with D possibly matching TRBD1 (6 bases). Germline loops: CDR1 LNHDA, CDR2 SQIVND (reference sequence). The germline V and J ends were trimmed by 8 bases and 0 bases, with 11 bases remaining between them. The CDR3 consists of 14 residues. The CDR3 is CASSQGSSYNEQFF. The CDR3 nucleotides read TGTGCCAGTTCTCAGGGGAGCTCCTACAATGAGCAGTTCTTC.

This chain uses TRBV7-8 with TRBJ1-1, with D hard to call. The V gene lost 5 bases and the J gene lost 4 bases, with 14 bases spanning the gap. Per germline, CDR1 SGHVS and CDR2 FQNEAQ. This CDR3 has 14 amino acids. CDR3 sequence reads: CASSPTTGLTEAFF. Here the CDR3 DNA reads TGTGCCAGCAGCCCCACTACTGGACTCACTGAAGCTTTCTTT.

This clone was found a few times. V is TRBV7-3 and J is TRBJ1-2; possible D gene TRBD1, 5 bases. Germline assignment: CDR1 SGHTA and CDR2 FQGTGA. The CDR3 totals 16 residues. Trimming shortened V by 2 bases and J by 8 bases, and 21 bases separated the two germline ends. CDR3 nucleotides: TGTGCCAGCAGCTTATTCGGTGGGGCCGCCTCCGGAGGCTACACCTTC. Amino acids: CASSLFGGAASGGYTF.

The gene calls are TRBV6-4 and TRBJ1-1, with no clear D. Germline-derived CDR1 and CDR2 are MRHNA and SNTAGT. The CDR3 is 14 residues long. Trimming shortened V by 4 bases and J by 1 base, and 10 bases separated the two germline ends. CDR3 sequence reads: CASSAERGNTEAFF. The DNA for the CDR3 is TGTGCCAGCAGTGCAGAACGGGGGAACACTGAAGCTTTCTTT.

CDR3 residues: CASSLKGVNYGYTF. In DNA form, the CDR3 reads TGTGCCAGCAGTTTAAAGGGGGTGAACTATGGCTACACCTTC. This sequence joins TRBV27 and TRBJ1-2, with D perhaps matching TRBD1 (6 bases). The CDR3 covers 14 residues. CDR1 and CDR2 from the germline V gene are MNHEY and SMNVEV (reference sequence). Trimming pared 2 bases from V and 2 bases from J, leaving 9 bases between.

The V and J genes are TRBV6-6 and TRBJ1-2; 7 nucleotides align to TRBD1. Germline-derived CDR1 and CDR2 are MNHNY and SVGAGI (reference sequence). This CDR3 is built from 14 residues. Trimming cost V 6 bases and J 2 bases; bases outside gene matches: 6. The CDR3 reads CASRLTGPNYGYTF. The CDR3 DNA sequence: TGTGCCAGCAGGCTGACAGGGCCCAACTATGGCTACACCTTC.

In this sample, this clone turned up once. The sample holds other DNA sequences that translate to the same CDR3. The chain is built from TRBV15 and TRBJ1-5, with D uncertain. V lost 0 bases, J lost 0 bases, and 6 bases lay in between. Germline V lookup: CDR1 LNHNV, CDR2 YYDKDF (reference sequence). The CDR3 extends over 15 amino acids. Here the CDR3 DNA reads TGTGCCACCAGCAGAGATCTCTATAGCAATCAGCCCCAGCATTTT. Translating gives CATSRDLYSNQPQHF.

This chain joins TRBV6-1 and TRBJ2-3; D possibly corresponds to TRBD2 (5 bases). The CDR3 sequence is 14 residues long. CDR1 and CDR2 from the germline V gene are MNHNS and SASEGT. The germline V and J ends were trimmed by 5 bases and 0 bases, with 9 bases remaining between them. The DNA of the CDR3 is TGTGCCAGCAGTAGCGGAGCTAGCACAGATACGCAGTATTTT. This codes for CASSSGASTDTQYF.

The chain has TRBV6-1 and TRBJ2-7; 7 bases are a match to TRBD1. The CDR3 is 14 residues long. Germline CDR1 reads MNHNS; CDR2 reads SASEGT. The junction had 5 bases not matched to a gene; V was cut back by 4 bases and J by 2 bases. The CDR3: CASSVNRGAYEQYF. CDR3 sequence (DNA): TGTGCCAGCAGTGTGAACAGGGGCGCCTACGAGCAGTACTTC.

This chain uses TRBV2 with TRBJ2-1; D may be TRBD1 (5 bases). V lost 6 bases, J lost 1 base, and 10 bases lay in between. CDR1 SNHLY and CDR2 FYNNEI come from the germline V gene. The CDR3 is 14 residues long. CDR3: CASRGRTSYNEQFF. The CDR3 coding sequence is TGTGCCAGCAGGGGGCGGACATCCTACAATGAGCAGTTCTTC.

This rearrangement joins TRBV9 to TRBJ2-7; 8 positions match TRBD1. Germline CDR1 is SGDLS and CDR2 is YYNGEE. V gave up 0 bases and J gave up 0 bases; unmatched junction bases: 2. The CDR3 length is 15 residues. CDR3 nucleotides: TGTGCCAGCAGCGTAGGAGGACAGGGCTCCTACGAGCAGTACTTC. Its protein is CASSVGGQGSYEQYF.

As DNA, the CDR3 is TGTGCCAGCAGCCAACAATCGGGACTAGCGGGCACCGGGGAGCTGTTTTTT. Its protein product is CASSQQSGLAGTGELFF. This rearrangement joins TRBV7-3 to TRBJ2-2; 12 bases are shared with TRBD2. The CDR3 has 17 amino acids. With 5 bases clipped from V and 4 bases from J, the junction kept 8 bases outside the gene matches. Per germline, CDR1 SGHTA and CDR2 FQGTGA.

This clone was counted many times. Other DNA variants within this sample encode the same CDR3. The J gene is TRBJ2-3, the V gene TRBV4-3; a possible D gene is TRBD2 (5 bases). CDR3 length: 13 residues. The V end lost 1 base, the J end lost 14 bases, and 16 bases lay between the germline ends. Germline CDR1 is LGHNA and CDR2 is YSLEER. The CDR3 is CASSQGLAKRSYF. The DNA of the CDR3 is TGCGCCAGCAGCCAAGGCCTAGCCAAACGCTCGTATTTT.

This clone was counted once. The rearrangement links TRBV11-2 to TRBJ2-7, with 7 bases that match TRBD1. The CDR3 length is 15 residues. From germline, CDR1 is SGHAT and CDR2 FQNNGV. Trimming at V came to 5 bases and at J to 5 bases, leaving 12 bases not matched to a gene. The CDR3 bases are TGTGCCAGCAGCCCGCGAAGACAGGGAGCCCACGAGCAGTACTTC. Its translation: CASSPRRQGAHEQYF.

The J gene is TRBJ2-1, the V gene TRBV4-3; D not certain. V lost 1 base to trimming and J lost 8 bases, with 15 bases between them. Germline V gene data show CDR1 as LGHNA and CDR2 as YSLEER. The CDR3 runs 15 residues. CDR3 sequence: CASSQAAGQVYEQFF. In DNA form, the CDR3 reads TGCGCCAGCAGCCAAGCGGCAGGTCAGGTGTATGAGCAGTTCTTC.

The CDR3 loop is CASSELGGEQYF. DNA for the CDR3: TGTGCCAGCAGTGAACTGGGGGGTGAGCAGTACTTC. This rearrangement joins TRBV6-1 to TRBJ2-7; the D gene is possibly TRBD2 (6 bases). Per the germline V gene, CDR1 is MNHNS and CDR2 is SASEGT. V dropped 2 bases and J dropped 7 bases, with 9 bases sitting between them. The CDR3 is 12 residues long.

The chain is built from TRBV29-1 and TRBJ2-3; 11 bases fit TRBD1. V dropped 1 base and J dropped 5; count of bases not matched to a gene: 2. The CDR3 has 14 residues. The germline gives CDR1 SQVTM, CDR2 ANQGSEA. The CDR3 DNA sequence: TGCAGCGTTGAAGTGGGACAGGGGGTAGATACGCAGTATTTT. This sequence encodes CSVEVGQGVDTQYF.

The V and J genes are TRBV6-5 and TRBJ1-1; no definite D call. The CDR3 contains 13 residues. Trimming pared 8 bases from V and 1 base from J, leaving 11 bases between. Germline CDR1 and CDR2: MNHEY and SVGAGI. The CDR3 nucleotides are TGTGCCAGCGTCGACCAAAAGAACACTGAAGCTTTCTTT. This encodes CASVDQKNTEAFF.

There are a few counts of this clone. The V and J genes are TRBV28 and TRBJ1-2; a possible D gene is TRBD1 (5 bases). V dropped 2 bases and J dropped 4 bases, with 14 bases sitting between them. Per the germline V gene, CDR1 is MDHEN and CDR2 is SYDVKM. CDR3 size: 15 residues. The chain's CDR3 is CASSLESGIRYGYTF. The CDR3 coding sequence is TGTGCCAGCAGTTTAGAGTCAGGGATACGCTATGGCTACACCTTC.

The chain is built from TRBV7-8 and TRBJ1-5; D call uncertain. Between the trimmed V and J ends, which lost 5 bases and 3 bases, there was a span of 17 bases. Germline CDR1 is SGHVS and CDR2 is FQNEAQ. The CDR3 totals 16 residues. This CDR3 is CASSPVEPAYNQPQHF. The CDR3 DNA reads as TGTGCCAGCAGCCCGGTGGAGCCAGCCTACAATCAGCCCCAGCATTTT.

The J gene is TRBJ1-1, the V gene TRBV14, with no clear D. Looked up from germline, CDR1 is SGHDN and CDR2 is FVKESK. The V end was cut by 4 bases, the J end by 9 bases, with 24 bases between. This CDR3 region has 16 residues. In DNA, the CDR3 is TGTGCCAGCAGCCCGACGGAGACGATAAGAGCGAATCAAGCTTTCTTT. Its translation: CASSPTETIRANQAFF.

The chain joins TRBV29-1 to TRBJ1-1; D remains ambiguous. The CDR3 has 11 amino acids. V was trimmed by 3 bases and J by 7 bases, leaving 9 bases between them. Germline V gene data show CDR1 as SQVTM and CDR2 as ANQGSEA. In DNA, the CDR3 is TGCAGCGTTGAGGCCAGGCTTGAAGCTTTCTTT. This encodes CSVEARLEAFF.

As to this clone: This CDR3 is also generated by other DNA sequences in the sample. V usage is TRBV28 and J usage is TRBJ1-2, with TRBD1 as a possible D gene (6 bases). V gave up 3 bases and J gave up 2 bases, with 10 bases separating them. The CDR3 runs to 14 residues. Germline loops: CDR1 MDHEN, CDR2 SYDVKM. This chain's CDR3 is CASSFPQGNYGYTF. In DNA, the CDR3 is TGTGCCAGCAGTTTCCCTCAGGGGAACTATGGCTACACCTTC.

The chain carries TRBV28 and TRBJ1-2, with unresolved D. The germline CDR1 and CDR2 sequences are MDHEN and SYDVKM. The CDR3 extends over 14 amino acids. Trimming removed 2 bases from V and 4 bases from J, with 11 bases in between. CDR3 in amino acids: CASSLPAGFYGYTF. The CDR3 DNA reads TGTGCCAGCAGTTTACCCGCAGGTTTCTATGGCTACACCTTC.